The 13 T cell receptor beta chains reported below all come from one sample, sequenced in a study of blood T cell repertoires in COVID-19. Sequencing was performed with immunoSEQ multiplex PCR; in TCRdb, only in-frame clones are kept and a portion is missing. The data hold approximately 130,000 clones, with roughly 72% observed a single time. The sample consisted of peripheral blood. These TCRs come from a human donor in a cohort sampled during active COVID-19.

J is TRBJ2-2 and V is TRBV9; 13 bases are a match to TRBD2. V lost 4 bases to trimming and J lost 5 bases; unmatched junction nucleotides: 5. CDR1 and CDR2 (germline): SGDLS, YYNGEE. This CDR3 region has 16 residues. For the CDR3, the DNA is TGTGCCAGCAGCCTACGGACTAGCGGGGGTACCGGGGAGCTGTTTTTT. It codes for CASSLRTSGGTGELFF. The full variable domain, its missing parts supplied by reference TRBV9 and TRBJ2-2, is DSGVTQTPKHLITATGQRVTLRCSPRSGDLSVYWYQQSLDQGLQFLIQYYNGEERAKGNILERFSAQQFPDLHSELNLSSLELGDSALYFCASSLRTSGGTGELFFGEGSRLTVL.

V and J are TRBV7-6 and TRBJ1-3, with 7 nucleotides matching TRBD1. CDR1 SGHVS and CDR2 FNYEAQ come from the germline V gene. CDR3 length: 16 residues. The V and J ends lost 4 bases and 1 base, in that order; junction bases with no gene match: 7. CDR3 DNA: TGTGCCAGCAGCTCCGACAGGGTTCTATCTGGAAACACCATATATTTT. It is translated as CASSSDRVLSGNTIYF.

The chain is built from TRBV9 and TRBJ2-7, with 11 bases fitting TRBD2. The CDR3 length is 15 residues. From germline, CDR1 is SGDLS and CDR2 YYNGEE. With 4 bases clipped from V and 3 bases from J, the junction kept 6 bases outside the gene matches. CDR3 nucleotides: TGTGCCAGCAGCCTGTCGACTAGCGGGGTCTACGAGCAGTACTTC. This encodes CASSLSTSGVYEQYF.

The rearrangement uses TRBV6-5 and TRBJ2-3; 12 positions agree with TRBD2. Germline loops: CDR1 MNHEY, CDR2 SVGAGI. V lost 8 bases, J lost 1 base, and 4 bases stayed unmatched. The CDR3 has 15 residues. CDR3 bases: TGTGCCAGCTCCCGGACTAGCGGGGGCACAGATACGCAGTATTTT. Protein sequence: CASSRTSGGTDTQYF.

CDR3 amino acids: CASSPHERVTDTQYF. The CDR3 DNA reads as TGTGCCAGCAGCCCCCACGAGCGGGTAACAGATACGCAGTATTTT. The chain links TRBV11-2 to TRBJ2-3; D is possibly TRBD2 (6 bases). This CDR3 is built from 15 residues. V lost 5 bases, J lost 3 bases, and 15 bases lay in between. In germline, CDR1 is SGHAT, CDR2 FQNNGV.

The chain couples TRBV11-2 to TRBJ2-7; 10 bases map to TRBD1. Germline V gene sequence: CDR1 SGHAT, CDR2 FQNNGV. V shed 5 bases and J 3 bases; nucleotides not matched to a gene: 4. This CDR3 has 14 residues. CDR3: CASSQGTGDYEQYF. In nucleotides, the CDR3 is TGTGCCAGCAGCCAAGGGACAGGGGACTACGAGCAGTACTTC.

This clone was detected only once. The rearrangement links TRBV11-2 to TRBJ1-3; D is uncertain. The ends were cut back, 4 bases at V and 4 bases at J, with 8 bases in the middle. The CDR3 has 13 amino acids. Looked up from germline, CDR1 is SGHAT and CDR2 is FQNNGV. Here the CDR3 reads CASSSPPGNTIYF. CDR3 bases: TGTGCCAGCAGCTCCCCCCCGGGAAACACCATATATTTT.

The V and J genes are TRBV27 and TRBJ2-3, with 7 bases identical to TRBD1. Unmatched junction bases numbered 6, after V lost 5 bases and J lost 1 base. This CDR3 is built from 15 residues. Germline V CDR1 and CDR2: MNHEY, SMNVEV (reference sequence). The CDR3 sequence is CASSKDRAGTDTQYF. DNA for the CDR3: TGTGCCAGCAGTAAAGACAGGGCCGGCACAGATACGCAGTATTTT.

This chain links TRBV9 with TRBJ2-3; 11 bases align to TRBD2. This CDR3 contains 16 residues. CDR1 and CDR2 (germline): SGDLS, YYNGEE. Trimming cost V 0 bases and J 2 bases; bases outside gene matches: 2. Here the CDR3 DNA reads TGTGCCAGCAGCGTAGTTAGCGGGGGGGCCACAGATACGCAGTATTTT. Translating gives CASSVVSGGATDTQYF.

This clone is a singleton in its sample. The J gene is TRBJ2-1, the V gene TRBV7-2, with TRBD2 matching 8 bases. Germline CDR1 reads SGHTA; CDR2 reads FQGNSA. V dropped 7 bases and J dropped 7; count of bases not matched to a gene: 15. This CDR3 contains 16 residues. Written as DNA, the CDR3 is TGTGCCAGCATCACCCGCGGGACTAGTACTGTAAATGAGCAGTTCTTC. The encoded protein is CASITRGTSTVNEQFF. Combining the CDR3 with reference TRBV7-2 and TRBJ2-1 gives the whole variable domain GAGVSQSPSNKVTEKGKDVELRCDPISGHTALYWYRQSLGQGLEFLIYFQGNSAPDKSGLPSDRFSAERTGGSVSTLTIQRTQQEDSAVYLCASITRGTSTVNEQFFGPGTRLTVL.

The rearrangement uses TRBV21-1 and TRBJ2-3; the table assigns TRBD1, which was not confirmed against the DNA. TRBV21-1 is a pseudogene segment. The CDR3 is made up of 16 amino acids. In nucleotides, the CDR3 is TGTGCCAGCAGCGACCACAGGGGGCGGGGCACAGATACGCAGTATTTT. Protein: CASSDHRGRGTDTQYF.

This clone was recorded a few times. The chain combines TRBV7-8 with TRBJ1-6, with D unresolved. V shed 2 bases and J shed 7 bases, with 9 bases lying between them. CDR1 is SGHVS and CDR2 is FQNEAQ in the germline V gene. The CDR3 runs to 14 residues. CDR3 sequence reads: CASSLRGGNSPLHF. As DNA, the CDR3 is TGTGCCAGCAGCTTACGGGGTGGGAATTCACCCCTCCACTTT. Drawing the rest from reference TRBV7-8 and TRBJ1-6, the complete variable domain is GAGVSQSPRYKVAKRGQDVALRCDPISGHVSLFWYQQALGQGPEFLTYFQNEAQLDKSGLPSDRFFAERPEGSVSTLKIQRTQQEDSAVYLCASSLRGGNSPLHFGNGTRLTVT.

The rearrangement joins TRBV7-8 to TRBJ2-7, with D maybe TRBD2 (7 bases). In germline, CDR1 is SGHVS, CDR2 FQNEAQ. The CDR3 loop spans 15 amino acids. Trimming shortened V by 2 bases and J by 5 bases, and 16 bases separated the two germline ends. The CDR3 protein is CASSLPPGGLNEQYF. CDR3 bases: TGTGCCAGCAGCTTACCCCCCGGGGGGCTGAACGAGCAGTACTTC. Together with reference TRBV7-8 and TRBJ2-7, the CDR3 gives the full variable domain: GAGVSQSPRYKVAKRGQDVALRCDPISGHVSLFWYQQALGQGPEFLTYFQNEAQLDKSGLPSDRFFAERPEGSVSTLKIQRTQQEDSAVYLCASSLPPGGLNEQYFGPGTRLTVT.